Listed here is a single TCR beta chain. Its antigen is currently unknown. Other DNA sequences from this sample encode an identical CDR3 as well. This entry is derived from a study of OX40 agonist ivuxolimab in advanced cancers. Study overall: Patients received the agonistic anti-OX40 (CD134) antibody ivuxolimab. Study results and limitations: More expanded clones were seen, on average, in CD8+ T cells than in CD4+. Among some nonresponders, normalized T-cell clonal expansion was also low.

Germline V gene data show CDR1 as LNHDA and CDR2 as SQIVND (reference sequence). Trimming removed 3 bases from V and 1 base from J, with 7 bases in between. The CDR3 is 13 amino acids. Sequenced by immunoSEQ multiplex PCR; TCRdb stores in-frame clones only, minus some. The sample has fewer than 30,000 clones, roughly nine tenths seen once. Sample: CD4+ or CD8+ T cells sorted from blood, taken in a trial of the OX40 agonist ivuxolimab. The receptor's source is an adult with an advanced solid tumor such as melanoma, head and neck, liver or kidney cancer. The J gene is TRBJ2-7, the V gene TRBV19; D not resolved. CDR3 amino acids: CASSMVESYEQYF. The CDR3 nucleotides are TGTGCCAGTAGTATGGTGGAATCCTACGAGCAGTACTTC.